These T cell receptor beta chains were read from a single sample in a study of blood T cell repertoires in COVID-19. Some clones are missing from TCRdb's copy, which holds only in-frame ones; the method was immunoSEQ multiplex PCR. The repertoire has approximately 170,000 clones, roughly nine tenths of them found once; the top ten carry less than 1.5%. Sequenced input: peripheral blood. The origin of the receptors is a young man with acute or convalescent COVID-19. The CDR3 runs from the conserved cysteine through the conserved F or W. A D gene is named only where the DNA matches it firmly. A clone size is listed for some rows: how often the clone was seen (once, few, many), or a class if it is expanded.

V gene,D gene,clone size,CDR3 protein
TRBV24-1,TRBD2,NA,CATSDKRRLAERTDTQYF
TRBV28,TRBD2,NA,CASSLQRGDVGELFF
TRBV7-3,NA,NA,CASSPRTDQAKNIQYF
TRBV11-2,NA,NA,CASSLDPLPHNEQFF
TRBV5-4,TRBD1,NA,CASSWGQKHYGYTF
TRBV4-2,TRBD1,NA,CASSQRTGLNTEAFF
TRBV28,NA,NA,CASINSPSRPLHF
TRBV7-9,NA,NA,CASSRDSSYEQYF
TRBV9,NA,NA,CASSEPRGYTF
TRBV19,NA,NA,CASSSGDSFGELFF
TRBV6-6,TRBD1,NA,CASSLPPYRTGYEQYF
TRBV19,TRBD1,NA,CASSTGTANQPQHF
TRBV11-2,NA,NA,CASSSLGNTIYF
TRBV25-1,TRBD1,NA,CASSEVGTGGLLF
TRBV30,TRBD1,NA,CAWSLPGTGLLFF
TRBV12-5,NA,NA,CASRGVTDTQYF
TRBV6-2/TRBV6-3,TRBD2,NA,CASSGTSGADTQYF
TRBV5-1,TRBD1,NA,CASSGLTGVTEAFF
TRBV6-5,NA,NA,CASSYGHREKLFF
TRBV28,TRBD1,NA,CASSPGQGTLNEKLFF
TRBV6-5,NA,once,CASSPGQLYGYTF
TRBV5-5,TRBD1,NA,CASSDNRGTYGYTF
TRBV12-3/TRBV12-4,TRBD1,NA,CASRGQGGTEAFF
TRBV28,NA,NA,CASSLGASGKYTF
TRBV30,NA,NA,CAWSVAGPEQFF
TRBV3-1/TRBV3-2,NA,NA,CASSQVDEQYF
TRBV18,TRBD2,NA,CASSPIGTSGGPSNEQFF
TRBV9,NA,NA,CASSVGSGYGYTF
TRBV2,TRBD1,NA,CASSEGTGGSGNTIYF
TRBV24-1,NA,NA,CATSRSQSNQPQHF
TRBV28,NA,NA,CASNSRGEKLFF
TRBV18,TRBD1,NA,CASSRRGVPLTGSEKLFF
TRBV12-3/TRBV12-4,NA,NA,CASSFGNYGYTF
TRBV5-5,TRBD1,NA,CASSLIFRDRDIDSPLHF
TRBV30,NA,once,CAWSPTHYRVIWRILGETQYF
TRBV6-5,NA,once,CASNRFLNTGELFF
TRBV11-2,NA,NA,CASSLVGGSYNSPLHF
TRBV10-3,TRBD2,NA,CAISESGTSGRGSEQYF
TRBV5-1,TRBD2,few,CASSLSGRSGDEQFF
TRBV13,NA,NA,CASSGQNNSPLHF